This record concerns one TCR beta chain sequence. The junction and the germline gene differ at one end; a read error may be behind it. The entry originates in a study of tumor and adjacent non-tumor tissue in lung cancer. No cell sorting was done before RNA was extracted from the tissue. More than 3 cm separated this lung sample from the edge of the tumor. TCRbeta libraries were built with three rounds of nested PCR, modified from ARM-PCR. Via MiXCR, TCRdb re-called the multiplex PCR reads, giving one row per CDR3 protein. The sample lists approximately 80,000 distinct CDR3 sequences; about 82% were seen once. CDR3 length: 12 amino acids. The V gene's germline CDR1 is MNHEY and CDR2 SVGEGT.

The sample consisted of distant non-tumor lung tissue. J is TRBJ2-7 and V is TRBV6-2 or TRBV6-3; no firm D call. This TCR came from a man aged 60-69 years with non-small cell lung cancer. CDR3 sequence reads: CASSWKVYEHYF. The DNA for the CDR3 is TGCGCCAGCAGTTGGAAAGTTTACGAGCATTACTTC.